The source of this TCR beta chain is a study of early T cells in non-severe SARS-CoV-2 infection. Looking at the study overall: Chains were unpaired, as sequencing was done on bulk RNA from unsorted whole blood.

Study-level findings and limits: A preference for anti-spike CD8 responses marked VDJdb matching, which missed private and CD4 specificities.

This clonotype was counted a few times. What it binds is unknown. Individual cDNA molecules were tagged with unique molecular identifiers, the study reported. TCRdb re-analysed the 5' RACE reads in MiXCR, keeping a single row per CDR3 protein. This sample has 54,000 or so distinct CDR3 sequences, with over 10% found just once. Germline values: CDR1 ENHRY, CDR2 SYGVKD. The CDR3 totals 11 residues. Deletions cut 10 bases from V and 8 bases from J, with 15 bases between. The chain recombines TRBV10-3 with TRBJ2-7; D may be TRBD2 (5 bases). The source is an adult who was a healthcare worker with PCR-confirmed SARS-CoV-2 infection or an uninfected control (not recorded which). The sequencing sample was made of whole blood. The CDR3 here is CATGVSEKQYF. CDR3 bases: TGTGCCACCGGGGTTTCCGAAAAGCAGTACTTC.